Presented here are 22 T cell receptor beta chains from one specimen sequenced in a study of blood T cell repertoires in COVID-19. Libraries were prepared by immunoSEQ multiplex PCR; TCRdb keeps only in-frame clonotypes and omits some of them. Here the sample spans around 320,000 clones, more than 70% being singletons. The sample consisted of peripheral blood. All receptors come from a woman aged 30 to 39 who had recovered from COVID-19.

There are a few counts of this clone. The V and J genes are TRBV4-2 and TRBJ1-5, with TRBD1 as a possible D gene (5 bases). The V gene lost 0 bases and the J gene lost 6 bases, with 12 bases spanning the gap. There are 15 residues in the CDR3. Germline V gene data show CDR1 as LGHNA and CDR2 as YNFKEQ. Here the CDR3 DNA reads TGTGCCAGCAGCCAAGATCTCACAGGTTTTCAGCCCCAGCATTTT. Translated, it gives CASSQDLTGFQPQHF.

V usage is TRBV7-3 and J usage is TRBJ2-1, with 7 bases that match TRBD2. CDR3 size: 15 residues. The germline V gene has CDR1 SGHTA and CDR2 FQGTGA. Trimming removed 1 base from V and 3 bases from J; junction bases left unmatched: 3. The CDR3 protein is CASSLKGGFYNEQFF. The CDR3 nucleotides read TGTGCCAGCAGCTTAAAGGGAGGGTTCTACAATGAGCAGTTCTTC. Drawing the rest from reference TRBV7-3 and TRBJ2-1, the complete variable domain is GAGVSQTPSNKVTEKGKYVELRCDPISGHTALYWYRQSLGQGPEFLIYFQGTGAADDSGLPNDRFFAVRPEGSVSTLKIQRTERGDSAVYLCASSLKGGFYNEQFFGPGTRLTVL.

The chain joins TRBV28 to TRBJ2-3; 8 bases are a match to TRBD2. The CDR3 is made up of 16 amino acids. J gave up 6 bases and V 4 bases, and 12 bases lay outside the gene matches. The germline CDR1 and CDR2 sequences are MDHEN and SYDVKM. The CDR3 loop is CASSSRQRGIRDTQYF. CDR3 nucleotides: TGTGCCAGCAGTTCCCGACAGCGGGGGATCCGGGATACGCAGTATTTT.

This clone occurred once. The chain is built from TRBV27 and TRBJ2-3; the match to TRBD2 covers 9 bases. With V trimmed by 5 bases and J by 1 base, 16 bases remained unmatched. The V gene's germline CDR1 is MNHEY and CDR2 SMNVEV (reference sequence). The CDR3 runs to 19 residues. The CDR3 sequence: CASSPTLAGTPGGTDTQYF. The CDR3 nucleotides are TGTGCCAGCAGTCCCACCCTAGCGGGAACACCAGGGGGCACAGATACGCAGTATTTT.

The chain couples TRBV9 to TRBJ1-3; D remains ambiguous. The CDR3 contains 15 residues. CDR1 is SGDLS, CDR2 YYNGEE, per germline. Between the trimmed V and J ends, which lost 0 bases and 0 bases, there was a span of 7 bases. CDR3 DNA: TGTGCCAGCAGCGTAGACCGCAGCTCTGGAAACACCATATATTTT. Residues: CASSVDRSSGNTIYF.

The rearrangement joins TRBV12-5 to TRBJ2-1, with 7 bases aligning to TRBD1. There are 13 residues in the CDR3. Germline V gene sequence: CDR1 LGHNT, CDR2 FRNRAP. The V segment lost 4 bases and the J segment 7 bases; nucleotides outside the gene matches: 4. CDR3 region: CASGSPGGNEQFF. The CDR3 DNA reads as TGTGCTAGTGGTTCCCCAGGGGGAAATGAGCAGTTCTTC.

V gene TRBV6-5 combines with J gene TRBJ1-1, with 7 bases lining up with TRBD1. The CDR3 runs 14 residues. Germline trimming cut 6 bases from V and 5 bases from J; bases unmatched to any gene: 9. In germline, CDR1 is MNHEY, CDR2 SVGAGI. The CDR3 DNA follows: TGTGCCAGCAGAGAGGTGGCAGGGGGAACTGAAGCTTTCTTT. It is translated as CASREVAGGTEAFF.

The chain employs TRBV3-1 (or the pseudogene TRBV3-2) and TRBJ2-5; weak D call: TRBD2 (5 bases). CDR1 is LGHDT and CDR2 is YNNKEL in the germline V gene (reference sequence). The CDR3 totals 15 residues. The V end lost 0 bases, the J end lost 5 bases, and 13 bases lay between the germline ends. The CDR3 coding sequence is TGTGCCAGCAGCCAAGATCTAGGCAGAGGGGAGACCCAGTACTTC. Its protein is CASSQDLGRGETQYF.

This clone was observed once. The CDR3 region is CASSSDRAYEQYF. The DNA for the CDR3 is TGTGCCAGCAGCTCGGACAGGGCCTACGAGCAGTACTTC. The V and J genes are TRBV11-2 and TRBJ2-7, with TRBD1 identical over 8 bases. Germline V gene data show CDR1 as SGHAT and CDR2 as FQNNGV. The CDR3 contains 13 residues. The V gene end was trimmed by 4 bases and the J gene end by 2 bases; junction bases not matched to a gene: 1.

This chain joins TRBV5-5 and TRBJ1-1; 8 positions agree with TRBD1. Germline trimming cut 4 bases from V and 7 bases from J; bases unmatched to any gene: 15. The CDR3 extends over 16 amino acids. Germline CDR1 reads SGHKS; CDR2 reads YYEKEE (reference sequence). The CDR3 sequence: CASSDSPAGTGYEAFF. The DNA for the CDR3 is TGTGCCAGCAGCGATTCCCCCGCGGGGACAGGATATGAAGCTTTCTTT.

The gene calls are TRBV9 and TRBJ2-3; D is possibly TRBD2 (6 bases). The V end was cut by 0 bases, the J end by 3 bases, with 8 bases between. The CDR3 is 14 amino acids. Germline loops: CDR1 SGDLS, CDR2 YYNGEE. The CDR3 nucleotides are TGTGCCAGCAGCGTAGAGGGACTTACAGATACGCAGTATTTT. It encodes CASSVEGLTDTQYF.

This clone has just a few counts. The chain combines TRBV6-5 with TRBJ1-2, with D uncertain. Germline CDR1 and CDR2: MNHEY and SVGAGI. Trimming stripped 6 bases from V and 7 bases from J, with 15 bases between. CDR3 length equals 13 residues. In DNA form, the CDR3 reads TGTGCCAGCAGAACACCGGGGTCCGCTGGCTACACCTTC. It specifies CASRTPGSAGYTF.

The chain recombines TRBV4-1 with TRBJ2-7, with 7 positions matching TRBD2. J gave up 0 bases and V 5 bases, and 7 bases lay outside the gene matches. CDR1 MGHRA and CDR2 YSYEKL come from the germline V gene. The CDR3 runs to 15 residues. CDR3 sequence reads: CASSLTGTNSYEQYF. CDR3 coding DNA: TGCGCCAGCAGCTTGACCGGGACTAACTCCTACGAGCAGTACTTC.

The chain uses TRBV6-2 or TRBV6-3 and TRBJ1-2; 9 bases map to TRBD1. The CDR3 is 14 residues long. V was pared by 4 bases and J by 8 bases, with 8 bases of the junction left unmatched. Germline-derived CDR1 and CDR2 are MNHEY and SVGEGT. The CDR3 nucleotides are TGTGCCAGCAGTTCGACAGGGGGTCATCGGGGCTACACCTTC. Its translation: CASSSTGGHRGYTF.

This chain joins TRBV10-3 and TRBJ1-3, with D unclear. Germline V gene sequence: CDR1 ENHRY, CDR2 SYGVKD. Trimming pared 4 bases from V and 0 bases from J, leaving 7 bases between. The CDR3 extends over 14 amino acids. CDR3 DNA: TGTGCCATCAGTGCGGAGGGCTCTGGAAACACCATATATTTT. It yields the protein CAISAEGSGNTIYF.

The sample holds one count of this clone. This chain uses TRBV5-4 with TRBJ2-2; the match to TRBD2 covers 12 bases. Trimming at V came to 2 bases and at J to 4 bases, leaving 6 bases not matched to a gene. Germline V CDR1 and CDR2: SGHNT, YYREEE (reference sequence). This CDR3 is 17 amino acids long. Here the CDR3 reads CASSFAPTSGGTGELFF. Here the CDR3 DNA reads TGTGCCAGCAGCTTCGCCCCGACTAGCGGGGGCACCGGGGAGCTGTTTTTT.

This chain connects TRBV24-1 to TRBJ2-3, with TRBD1 identical over 8 bases. Trimming took 4 bases from V and 3 from J; bases not matched to a gene: 8. From germline, CDR1 is KGHDR and CDR2 SFDVKD. The CDR3 runs 16 residues. The CDR3 DNA follows: TGTGCCACCAGTGAAGCTGACAGGGGACGGACAGATACGCAGTATTTT. Amino acid sequence: CATSEADRGRTDTQYF.

The genes are TRBV3-1 (or the pseudogene TRBV3-2) and TRBJ1-1; maybe TRBD1 (5 bases). CDR1 LGHDT and CDR2 YNNKEL come from the germline V gene (reference sequence). V was shortened by 3 bases and J by 1 base, with 9 bases between the two germline ends. The CDR3 totals 14 residues. CDR3 region: CASSHDQGNTEAFF. Written as DNA, the CDR3 is TGTGCCAGCAGCCATGACCAGGGGAACACTGAAGCTTTCTTT.

The J gene is TRBJ1-4, the V gene TRBV2; no clear D. The V gene lost 4 bases and the J gene lost 6 bases, with 15 bases spanning the gap. The germline V gene has CDR1 SNHLY and CDR2 FYNNEI. The CDR3 sequence is 15 residues long. This chain's CDR3 is CASSGSGGVYEKLFF. The DNA of the CDR3 is TGTGCCAGCAGTGGGTCAGGCGGGGTTTATGAAAAACTGTTTTTT.

The gene calls are TRBV6-6 and TRBJ2-3; 14 nucleotides match TRBD2. Trimming cost V 3 bases and J 5 bases; bases outside gene matches: 4. The CDR3 totals 16 residues. Germline CDR1 is MNHNY and CDR2 is SVGAGI (reference sequence). The CDR3 sequence: CASSYAGTSGGDTQYF. For the CDR3, the DNA is TGTGCCAGCAGTTATGCCGGGACTAGCGGGGGAGATACGCAGTATTTT.

This sequence joins TRBV3-1 (or the pseudogene TRBV3-2) and TRBJ1-2; 8 bases line up with TRBD1. J gave up 6 bases and V 6 bases, and 6 bases lay outside the gene matches. Germline CDR1 LGHDT, CDR2 YNNKEL (reference sequence). The CDR3 loop spans 13 amino acids. CDR3 nucleotide sequence: TGTGCCAGCAGTGACAGGGGAAGTAATGGCTACACCTTC. Translated, it gives CASSDRGSNGYTF.

This chain uses TRBV20-1 with TRBJ1-6; a weak D match, TRBD1 (5 bases). This CDR3 spans 14 amino acids. V was cut by 3 bases and J by 14 bases, with 20 bases left in between. The germline V gene has CDR1 DFQATT and CDR2 SNEGSKA (reference sequence). The CDR3 nucleotides are TGCAGTGCTAGTGCAGGGACTCTAGGGGTGTCCCTCCACTTT. This codes for CSASAGTLGVSLHF.